A single sample gave rise to the 19 T cell receptor beta chains below, sequenced in a study of PD-1 blockade in classical Hodgkin lymphoma. Following autologous stem cell transplantation, relapse occurred in every patient, and exposure to brentuximab vedotin varied. Profiling relied on immunoSEQ multiplex PCR, and the TCRdb table lists in-frame clones only, not all of them. The sample has around 40,000 clones; roughly 78% are singletons. Sequencing was performed on peripheral blood mononuclear cells (PBMCs), taken at baseline. Every receptor here comes from a human donor with classical Hodgkin lymphoma.

This chain links TRBV5-1 with TRBJ2-2; TRBD1 matches at 9 bases. V lost 2 bases, J lost 5 bases, and 10 bases stayed unmatched. The CDR3 totals 17 residues. CDR1 and CDR2 (germline): SGHRS, YFSETQ. CDR3 DNA sequence: TGCGCCAGCAGCTTTACAGGGGGCTCGTTTTGGACCGGGGAGCTGTTTTTT. This sequence encodes CASSFTGGSFWTGELFF. Together with reference TRBV5-1 and TRBJ2-2, the CDR3 gives the full variable domain: KAGVTQTPRYLIKTRGQQVTLSCSPISGHRSVSWYQQTPGQGLQFLFEYFSETQRNKGNFPGRFSGRQFSNSRSEMNVSTLELGDSALYLCASSFTGGSFWTGELFFGEGSRLTVL.

The chain uses TRBV7-2 and TRBJ2-1; D remains ambiguous. Germline CDR1 reads SGHTA; CDR2 reads FQGNSA. The CDR3 is made up of 17 amino acids. The V end lost 0 bases, the J end lost 3 bases, and 15 bases lay between the germline ends. The CDR3 reads CASSLALAPNNYNEQFF. CDR3 in DNA: TGTGCCAGCAGCTTAGCGCTTGCACCAAACAACTACAATGAGCAGTTCTTC.

This chain connects TRBV19 to TRBJ1-5, with D perhaps matching TRBD1 (5 bases). The CDR3 is 14 residues long. Germline-derived CDR1 and CDR2 are LNHDA and SQIVND (reference sequence). The V gene lost 6 bases and the J gene lost 5 bases, with 14 bases spanning the gap. CDR3 region: CASSPDSTDQPQHF. CDR3 sequence (DNA): TGTGCCAGTAGCCCCGACAGTACCGATCAGCCCCAGCATTTT.

The V gene is TRBV6-5, the J gene TRBJ1-2; no definite D call. Trimming cost V 7 bases and J 10 bases, with 13 bases left between them. Germline values: CDR1 MNHEY, CDR2 SVGAGI. The CDR3 has 11 residues. Here the CDR3 reads CASTLLIDYTF. The CDR3 nucleotides read TGTGCCAGCACACTACTTATAGACTACACCTTC.

This chain connects TRBV2 to TRBJ1-4, with D possibly being TRBD1 (6 bases). V lost 6 bases and J 0 bases, leaving 8 bases between the germline ends. The CDR3 sequence is 14 residues long. Germline CDR1 is SNHLY and CDR2 is FYNNEI. The CDR3 sequence: CASRNRATNEKLFF. The CDR3 DNA reads TGTGCCAGCAGGAACAGGGCAACTAATGAAAAACTGTTTTTT.

This clone was detected a few times. The V and J genes are TRBV7-2 and TRBJ2-1; a weak D match, TRBD2 (6 bases). V was trimmed by 5 bases and J by 3 bases, leaving 11 bases between them. Germline V lookup: CDR1 SGHTA, CDR2 FQGNSA. This CDR3 has 14 residues. The CDR3 spells CASSREAGYNEQFF. CDR3 coding DNA: TGTGCCAGCAGCAGGGAGGCAGGCTACAATGAGCAGTTCTTC.

V usage is TRBV7-2 and J usage is TRBJ2-3; weak D call: TRBD1 (6 bases). The CDR3 runs to 14 residues. Germline V gene sequence: CDR1 SGHTA, CDR2 FQGNSA. V lost 2 bases to trimming and J lost 6 bases, with 12 bases between them. CDR3 DNA sequence: TGTGCCAGCAGCTTATCGGTGGGGGCGGATACGCAGTATTTT. Its protein is CASSLSVGADTQYF.

This clone was seen just once. The chain couples TRBV5-6 to TRBJ1-1; D remains unclear. Germline CDR1 and CDR2: SGHDT and YYEEEE. V shed 4 bases and J shed 3 bases, with 19 bases lying between them. The CDR3 has 16 amino acids. The CDR3 DNA is TGTGCCAGCAGCCGAGCCCAGAATGGGCCCGACACTGAAGCTTTCTTT. Translation gives CASSRAQNGPDTEAFF. Full variable domain (remainder filled in from reference TRBV5-6 and TRBJ1-1): DAGVTQSPTHLIKTRGQQVTLRCSPKSGHDTVSWYQQALGQGPQFIFQYYEEEERQRGNFPDRFSGHQFPNYSSELNVNALLLGDSALYLCASSRAQNGPDTEAFFGQGTRLTVV.

This clone was counted only a few times. The rearrangement joins TRBV6-5 to TRBJ1-2; D remains ambiguous. Germline assignment: CDR1 MNHEY and CDR2 SVGAGI. Trimming shortened V by 2 bases and J by 10 bases, and 14 bases separated the two germline ends. This CDR3 contains 13 residues. The DNA for the CDR3 is TGTGCCAGCAGTTACGGTCACCCGGGGAACTACACCTTC. Translated: CASSYGHPGNYTF.

The J gene is TRBJ2-5, the V gene TRBV2, with D possibly being TRBD1 (6 bases). V lost 11 bases and J 5 bases, leaving 21 bases between the germline ends. CDR1 is SNHLY and CDR2 is FYNNEI in the germline V gene. The CDR3 sequence is 14 residues long. CDR3 sequence: CASGVLGVGETQYF. The CDR3 nucleotides read TGTGCCTCAGGGGTGCTGGGCGTGGGGGAGACCCAGTACTTC.

This chain joins TRBV5-1 and TRBJ2-1; TRBD2 matches 7 bases. This CDR3 contains 15 residues. The junction had 4 bases not matched to a gene; V was cut back by 3 bases and J by 1 base. Germline values: CDR1 SGHRS, CDR2 YFSETQ. The CDR3 loop is CASSSSGESYNEQFF. The CDR3 nucleotides read TGCGCCAGCAGCTCGAGCGGGGAGTCCTACAATGAGCAGTTCTTC.

This clone has a single count. The rearrangement joins TRBV4-1 to TRBJ2-3, with a possible D match to TRBD1 (5 bases). Germline CDR1 is MGHRA and CDR2 is YSYEKL. The V end was cut by 1 base, the J end by 2 bases, with 16 bases between. The CDR3 sequence is 17 residues long. The CDR3 DNA is TGCGCCAGCAGCCAAGGGGTTGCAGGGCCCTTCACAGATACGCAGTATTTT. This translates into CASSQGVAGPFTDTQYF.

The chain links TRBV6-1 to TRBJ2-7; perhaps TRBD1 as D (6 bases). V lost 4 bases and J 3 bases, leaving 13 bases between the germline ends. Germline V lookup: CDR1 MNHNS, CDR2 SASEGT. This CDR3 contains 14 residues. This CDR3 reads CASSVAGEIYEQYF. The CDR3 bases are TGTGCCAGCAGTGTGGCAGGGGAGATCTACGAGCAGTACTTC.

The V and J genes are TRBV27 and TRBJ1-2; D not certain. This CDR3 is 13 amino acids long. V was shortened by 6 bases and J by 4 bases, with 12 bases between the two germline ends. CDR1 MNHEY and CDR2 SMNVEV come from the germline V gene (reference sequence). CDR3 nucleotide sequence: TGTGCCAGCAGCATCAACGGCGGCTATGGCTACACCTTC. Amino acid sequence: CASSINGGYGYTF.

The chain links TRBV10-2 to TRBJ2-7; maybe TRBD1 (6 bases). Between the trimmed V and J ends, which lost 0 bases and 6 bases, there was a span of 9 bases. This CDR3 has 13 amino acids. Looked up from germline, CDR1 is WSHSY and CDR2 is SAAADI. CDR3 bases: TGCGCCAGCAGTGAGTCGACAGGTTCCGAGCAGTACTTC. Translation: CASSESTGSEQYF.

This chain connects TRBV5-1 to TRBJ1-1, with TRBD1 matching 7 bases. J lost 1 base, V lost 4 bases, and 16 bases had no gene match. Germline V lookup: CDR1 SGHRS, CDR2 YFSETQ. The CDR3 length is 18 residues. This CDR3 reads CASSRLLTGAGGNTEAFF. The CDR3 region has the DNA TGCGCCAGCAGCCGACTCCTCACAGGGGCGGGGGGGAACACTGAAGCTTTCTTT.

The rearrangement uses TRBV5-5 and TRBJ1-1; D gene unclear. Trimming shortened V by 0 bases and J by 3 bases, and 6 bases separated the two germline ends. This CDR3 has 13 residues. Germline V gene lookup returns CDR1 SGHKS and CDR2 YYEKEE (reference sequence). In DNA form, the CDR3 reads TGTGCCAGCAGCTTGGGAAGATACACTGAAGCTTTCTTT. Encoded protein: CASSLGRYTEAFF.

The chain is built from TRBV9 and TRBJ2-1, with D uncertain. Germline CDR1 SGDLS, CDR2 YYNGEE. This CDR3 has 14 amino acids. The ends were cut back, 3 bases at V and 3 bases at J, with 10 bases in the middle. The CDR3 sequence: CASSGVTNYNEQFF. DNA of the CDR3: TGTGCCAGCAGCGGGGTGACAAACTACAATGAGCAGTTCTTC.

The DNA for the CDR3 is TGTGCAAGTCGCTTAGTAGTTCGCTCCGGGACAGGGGTCGTTGAGCAGTACTTC. Translating it yields CASRLVVRSGTGVVEQYF. The chain couples TRBV12-2 to TRBJ2-7; the DNA was not compared with TRBD1, the D call given in the table. TRBV12-2 is listed as a pseudogene. The CDR3 is 18 amino acids.